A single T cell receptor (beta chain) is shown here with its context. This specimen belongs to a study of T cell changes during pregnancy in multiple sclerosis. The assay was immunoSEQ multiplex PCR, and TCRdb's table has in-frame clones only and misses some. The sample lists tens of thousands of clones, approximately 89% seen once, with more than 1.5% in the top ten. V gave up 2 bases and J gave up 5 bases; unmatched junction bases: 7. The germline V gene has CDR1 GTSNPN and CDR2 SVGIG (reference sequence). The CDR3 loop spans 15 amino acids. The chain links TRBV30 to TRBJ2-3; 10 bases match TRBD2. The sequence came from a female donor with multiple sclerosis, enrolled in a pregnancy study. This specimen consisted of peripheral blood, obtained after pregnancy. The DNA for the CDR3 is TGTGCCTGGAGTCCCGGGCTAGCGGGGGTAGATACGCAGTATTTT. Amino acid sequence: CAWSPGLAGVDTQYF.